This TCR beta chain was sequenced during a study of OX40 agonist ivuxolimab in advanced cancers. Clones were read by immunoSEQ multiplex PCR, and TCRdb kept only the in-frame ones, dropping some. The data contain 55,000 to 70,000 clones, around 85% of them singletons. Sequencing was performed on CD4+ or CD8+ T cells sorted from blood, taken in a trial of the OX40 agonist ivuxolimab. This TCR was sampled from an adult with an advanced solid tumor such as melanoma, head and neck, liver or kidney cancer.

CDR3: CASSLWLAGGSGTDTQYF. The CDR3 DNA is TGTGCCAGCAGTTTATGGCTAGCGGGAGGATCGGGCACAGATACGCAGTATTTT. The chain has TRBV28 and TRBJ2-3; TRBD2 matches at 11 bases. Germline loops: CDR1 MDHEN, CDR2 SYDVKM. V trimming: 0 bases; J trimming: 1 base; junction bases outside the gene matches: 6. This CDR3 comprises 18 residues.